This entry is about one TCR beta chain. What it recognizes is unknown. Germline V CDR1 and CDR2: SGHTS, YDEGEE. The CDR3 covers 14 residues. Unmatched junction bases numbered 2, after V lost 0 bases and J lost 3 bases. This sample is drawn from a study of T cell responses to AZD1222 COVID-19 vaccine. Study-wide points: White British people made up most donors, females outnumbered males, and clonal diversity was possibly underestimated.

Assay: immunoSEQ multiplex PCR; the TCRdb copy retains only in-frame clones and omits some. The sample contains 150,000 to 200,000 clones, about 90% of which appear only once. The rearrangement links TRBV5-8 to TRBJ2-5, with 7 bases matching TRBD1. The sequenced sample was peripheral blood, obtained on day 0 of AZD1222 vaccination. This clonotype was sampled from an adult in good health. DNA of the CDR3: TGTGCCAGCAGCTTGGACGGGACAGAAGAGACCCAGTACTTC. Encoded protein: CASSLDGTEETQYF. The variable domain in full, with the rest retrieved from reference TRBV5-8 and TRBJ2-5, is EAGVTQSPTHLIKTRGQQATLRCSPISGHTSVYWYQQALGLGLQFLLWYDEGEERNRGNFPPRFSGRQFPNYSSELNVNALELEDSALYLCASSLDGTEETQYFGPGTRLLVL.